Below, 25 T cell receptor beta chains from the same sample are listed, as sequenced in a study of shared clonotypes between healthy human individuals. This table comes from immunoSEQ multiplex PCR, and its TCRdb copy is limited to in-frame clones, with some not included. The data hold roughly 2.2 million clones, with around 90% observed a single time. Sample: naive CD4+ T cells from PBMCs. Regarding subset: CD45RA+ positively selected. Source of these receptors: a man aged 18 to 30 in good health. Some clones in this sample may be carry-over from other donors' samples.

The chain recombines TRBV14 with TRBJ2-7, with 8 bases matching TRBD1. Germline V gives CDR1 SGHDN, CDR2 FVKESK. Unmatched junction bases numbered 3, after V lost 4 bases and J lost 1 base. The CDR3 spans 14 residues. The CDR3 is CASSLWDRSYEQYF. CDR3 bases: TGTGCCAGCAGCCTTTGGGACAGGTCCTACGAGCAGTACTTC. Full variable domain (missing parts from reference TRBV14 and TRBJ2-7): EAGVTQFPSHSVIEKGQTVTLRCDPISGHDNLYWYRRVMGKEIKFLLHFVKESKQDESGMPNNRFLAERTGGTYSTLKVQPAELEDSGVYFCASSLWDRSYEQYFGPGTRLTVT.

The V call is TRBV6-1, the J call TRBJ2-1, with 13 bases matching TRBD2. The trim removed 4 bases at V and 8 bases at J, leaving 5 bases unmatched. In germline, CDR1 is MNHNS, CDR2 SASEGT. This CDR3 spans 15 amino acids. CDR3 loop: CASSVTSGRVDEQFF. In DNA form, the CDR3 reads TGTGCCAGCAGTGTTACTAGCGGGAGGGTTGATGAGCAGTTCTTC.

In regard to this clone: The identical CDR3 is also encoded by other nucleotide sequences in the sample. The rearrangement joins TRBV5-1 to TRBJ2-6; weak D call: TRBD2 (6 bases). The CDR3 totals 15 residues. V was clipped by 1 base and J by 2 bases, with 7 bases between them. CDR1 and CDR2 (germline): SGHRS, YFSETQ. The CDR3 DNA sequence: TGCGCCAGCAGCTTGTCGGGGGCTGGGGCCAACGTCCTGACTTTC. Its translation: CASSLSGAGANVLTF.

CDR3 nucleotides: TGTGCCAGCAGCGCTCGAGCGGGAGGACTCACGGATACGCAGTATTTT. Translated, it gives CASSARAGGLTDTQYF. The V gene is TRBV5-4, the J gene TRBJ2-3, with 9 positions matching TRBD2. Losses at the gene ends were 4 bases for V and 6 bases for J; bases not matched to a gene: 12. Germline V gene data show CDR1 as SGHNT and CDR2 as YYREEE (reference sequence). This CDR3 spans 16 amino acids. The variable domain in full, with the rest retrieved from reference TRBV5-4 and TRBJ2-3, is ETGVTQSPTHLIKTRGQQVTLRCSSQSGHNTVSWYQQALGQGPQFIFQYYREEENGRGNFPPRFSGLQFPNYSSELNVNALELDDSALYLCASSARAGGLTDTQYFGPGTRLTVL.

The chain combines TRBV9 with TRBJ2-5; D may be TRBD1 (6 bases). The CDR3 has 13 residues. The germline CDR1 and CDR2 sequences are SGDLS and YYNGEE. V was pared by 4 bases and J by 5 bases, with 12 bases between. Written as DNA, the CDR3 is TGTGCCAGCAGCCTACAGGGAACGGAGACCCAGTACTTC. This sequence encodes CASSLQGTETQYF.

Concerning this clone itself: An end of the junction differs from the germline gene, which may be a read error. The chain couples TRBV19 to TRBJ2-1, with 7 positions matching TRBD1. CDR1 LNHDA and CDR2 SQIVND come from the germline V gene (reference sequence). The CDR3 runs to 13 residues. CDR3 DNA: TGTGCCAGTACCTCTCAACAGGGGACCGTGTGGGTCTTC. It translates to CASTSQQGTVWVF.

The chain is built from TRBV7-2 and TRBJ1-1; D is undetermined. The length of the CDR3 is 14 residues. V dropped 3 bases and J dropped 7 bases, with 15 bases sitting between them. Germline V gene sequence: CDR1 SGHTA, CDR2 FQGNSA. The CDR3 sequence: CASSFAPGTDEAFF. Written as DNA, the CDR3 is TGTGCCAGCAGCTTTGCCCCCGGTACGGATGAAGCTTTCTTT.

This clone was recorded only once. The chain is built from TRBV7-9 and TRBJ2-1, with D perhaps given as TRBD1 or TRBD2 (6 bases each). V was cut by 5 bases and J by 5 bases, with 16 bases left in between. From germline, CDR1 is SEHNR and CDR2 FQNEAQ (reference sequence). There are 15 residues in the CDR3. The CDR3 reads CASSRGLERNNEQFF. Written as DNA, the CDR3 is TGTGCCAGCAGCCGGGGGCTAGAAAGAAACAATGAGCAGTTCTTC.

This clone was found once. The same CDR3 is also encoded by other DNA sequences in this sample. J is TRBJ1-1 and V is TRBV14; D is ambiguous. Germline V gives CDR1 SGHDN, CDR2 FVKESK. Trimming removed 4 bases from V and 0 bases from J, with 6 bases in between. This CDR3 spans 13 amino acids. The CDR3 DNA is TGTGCCAGCAGCCCCAGAATGAACACTGAAGCTTTCTTT. Translating it yields CASSPRMNTEAFF. The full variable domain, in which reference TRBV14 and TRBJ1-1 provide the parts outside the CDR3, is EAGVTQFPSHSVIEKGQTVTLRCDPISGHDNLYWYRRVMGKEIKFLLHFVKESKQDESGMPNNRFLAERTGGTYSTLKVQPAELEDSGVYFCASSPRMNTEAFFGQGTRLTVV.

Here the CDR3 reads CASSFLAGVSSYNEQFF. The CDR3 DNA reads as TGCGCCAGCAGCTTTCTAGCGGGAGTCTCCTCCTACAATGAGCAGTTCTTC. The chain is built from TRBV5-1 and TRBJ2-1; 10 bases fit TRBD2. The CDR3 sequence is 17 residues long. In germline, CDR1 is SGHRS, CDR2 YFSETQ. J lost 0 bases, V lost 2 bases, and 5 bases had no gene match.

This clone is a singleton in its sample. This chain joins TRBV7-3 and TRBJ2-2; 8 nucleotides match TRBD1. CDR3 length: 15 residues. Germline trimming cut 5 bases from V and 4 bases from J; bases unmatched to any gene: 6. Germline CDR1 is SGHTA and CDR2 is FQGTGA. In DNA, the CDR3 is TGTGCCAGCAGCCCACAGACAGGGGCCACCGGGGAGCTGTTTTTT. Its translation is CASSPQTGATGELFF.

This sequence joins TRBV19 and TRBJ1-5; possibly TRBD1 for D (5 bases). The germline V gene has CDR1 LNHDA and CDR2 SQIVND (reference sequence). The CDR3 totals 16 residues. V was shortened by 3 bases and J by 2 bases, with 14 bases between the two germline ends. The chain's CDR3 is CASSILGRAGNQPQHF. CDR3 in DNA: TGTGCCAGTAGTATTCTGGGCAGGGCGGGCAATCAGCCCCAGCATTTT.

This chain links TRBV28 with TRBJ2-1, with a weak D call TRBD2 (5 bases). The CDR3 spans 14 residues. From germline, CDR1 is MDHEN and CDR2 SYDVKM. V was clipped by 8 bases and J by 0 bases, with 11 bases between them. CDR3 coding DNA: TGTGCCAGCCTCCAAGGGAGCTCCTACAATGAGCAGTTCTTC. Translated, it gives CASLQGSSYNEQFF.

V usage is TRBV7-9 and J usage is TRBJ2-7; 13 bases align to TRBD2. CDR1 and CDR2 (germline): SEHNR, FQNEAQ (reference sequence). V gave up 5 bases and J gave up 0 bases; unmatched junction bases: 7. This CDR3 is built from 17 residues. For the CDR3, the DNA is TGTGCCAGCAGCGGAATGACTAGCGGGAGGCCCTCCTACGAGCAGTACTTC. It encodes CASSGMTSGRPSYEQYF.

This sequence joins TRBV28 and TRBJ2-1; 8 bases map to TRBD2. V gave up 8 bases and J gave up 3 bases; unmatched junction bases: 6. There are 14 residues in the CDR3. Germline CDR1 reads MDHEN; CDR2 reads SYDVKM. Written as DNA, the CDR3 is TGTGCCAGCTTCGGGCTAGCGGGCTACAATGAGCAGTTCTTC. Translation: CASFGLAGYNEQFF.

This chain links TRBV7-2 with TRBJ1-2, with D tentatively TRBD1 (6 bases). This CDR3 is built from 17 residues. The V and J ends lost 1 base and 3 bases respectively, with 18 bases between them. The germline CDR1 and CDR2 sequences are SGHTA and FQGNSA. CDR3 bases: TGTGCCAGCAGCTTAGGAGGTAGTGGGGGCACTTACTATGGCTACACCTTC. This sequence encodes CASSLGGSGGTYYGYTF.

The chain links TRBV28 to TRBJ2-1; 10 bases are a match to TRBD2. Looked up from germline, CDR1 is MDHEN and CDR2 is SYDVKM. The CDR3 length is 16 residues. V lost 2 bases and J lost 8; bases outside the gene matches: 9. CDR3 DNA: TGTGCCAGCAGTTTAGTCCAAGCGGGAGGGCCACATGAGCAGTTCTTC. It codes for CASSLVQAGGPHEQFF.

The CDR3 reads CASSLTSGRGVDTQYF. Here the CDR3 DNA reads TGTGCCAGCAGCTTGACTAGCGGGAGGGGGGTAGATACGCAGTATTTT. This rearrangement joins TRBV7-2 to TRBJ2-3; 14 bases map to TRBD2. The germline V gene has CDR1 SGHTA and CDR2 FQGNSA. The J segment lost 5 bases and the V segment lost 3 bases, leaving 4 bases of the junction unmatched. The CDR3 runs to 16 residues.

The chain employs TRBV28 and TRBJ2-2, with D perhaps TRBD1 or TRBD2 (7 bases each). This CDR3 comprises 15 residues. CDR1 MDHEN and CDR2 SYDVKM come from the germline V gene. V was pared by 7 bases and J by 6 bases, with 18 bases between. The DNA of the CDR3 is TGTGCCAGCAAGGGGGCGGGAGAGGTCGCCGGGGAGCTGTTTTTT. Translated, it gives CASKGAGEVAGELFF.

The CDR3 DNA follows: TGTGCCAGCAGCTTACCTTCGCTCCCCCAGTACTTC. Amino acids: CASSLPSLPQYF. The chain joins TRBV7-8 to TRBJ2-5, with D unresolved. Germline-derived CDR1 and CDR2 are SGHVS and FQNEAQ. The CDR3 is 12 amino acids. V was shortened by 2 bases and J by 9 bases, with 10 bases between the two germline ends.

The chain recombines TRBV5-1 with TRBJ2-2; D unclear. Trimming removed 9 bases at V and 3 bases at J, with 12 bases between. CDR3 size: 13 residues. The germline V gene has CDR1 SGHRS and CDR2 YFSETQ. The CDR3 nucleotides read TGCGCCATACAGAGGTCTTACACCGGGGAGCTGTTTTTT. It is translated as CAIQRSYTGELFF.

V gene TRBV7-2 combines with J gene TRBJ2-3, with 8 bases matching TRBD1. The V gene end was trimmed by 5 bases and the J gene end by 1 base; junction bases not matched to a gene: 5. Germline CDR1 SGHTA, CDR2 FQGNSA. The CDR3 sequence is 15 residues long. In nucleotides, the CDR3 is TGTGCCAGCAGCACTAAGACAGGGGGCACAGATACGCAGTATTTT. Amino acid sequence: CASSTKTGGTDTQYF.

The rearrangement links TRBV7-6 to TRBJ1-1; a weak D match, TRBD1 (6 bases). Per the germline V gene, CDR1 is SGHVS and CDR2 is FNYEAQ. The CDR3 has 13 residues. V dropped 5 bases and J dropped 1 base, with 8 bases sitting between them. In DNA, the CDR3 is TGTGCCAGCAGCGCACAGGGGAACACTGAAGCTTTCTTT. Its translation: CASSAQGNTEAFF.

The chain is built from TRBV28 and TRBJ2-3; D is uncertain. V lost 2 bases to trimming and J lost 5 bases, with 8 bases between them. Looked up from germline, CDR1 is MDHEN and CDR2 is SYDVKM. This CDR3 has 13 amino acids. CDR3 sequence reads: CASSLPVKDTQYF. The DNA of the CDR3 is TGTGCCAGCAGTTTACCCGTAAAAGATACGCAGTATTTT.

The CDR3 sequence is CASSPPSQYNEQFF. The CDR3 DNA reads as TGTGCCAGCTCACCACCCTCCCAGTACAATGAGCAGTTCTTC. The chain couples TRBV18 to TRBJ2-1; D is ambiguous. Germline CDR1 and CDR2: KGHSH and LQKENI. The CDR3 covers 14 residues. V dropped 0 bases and J dropped 4 bases, with 7 bases sitting between them.